These 20 T cell receptor beta chains were sequenced from one sample in a study of shared clonotypes between healthy human individuals. Naive CD8 cells lacked CD45RO, underwent positive selection for CCR7 and left out terminally differentiated effector memory CD45RA+ cells. Measured with immunoSEQ multiplex PCR; TCRdb has only the in-frame clones, and not every one. Of roughly 650,000 clones listed, about 96% were seen once; the top ten hold more than 0.085%. Input material: naive CD8+ T cells sorted from blood. These receptor sequences come from a woman aged 30 to 39 in good health.

V gene TRBV7-8 combines with J gene TRBJ2-1; 12 bases are shared with TRBD2. Germline V gene sequence: CDR1 SGHVS, CDR2 FQNEAQ. V lost 0 bases to trimming and J lost 7 bases; unmatched junction nucleotides: 7. There are 17 residues in the CDR3. CDR3 nucleotides: TGTGCCAGCAGCTTAGCGCTAGCGGGAGGGGTCTGGAATGAGCAGTTCTTC. It translates to CASSLALAGGVWNEQFF.

The chain carries TRBV5-6 and TRBJ2-3; 11 bases are shared with TRBD2. CDR3 length: 16 residues. V trimming: 5 bases; J trimming: 0 bases; junction bases outside the gene matches: 5. Germline V lookup: CDR1 SGHDT, CDR2 YYEEEE. This chain's CDR3 is CASSIAGGISTDTQYF. In DNA form, the CDR3 reads TGTGCCAGCAGTATAGCGGGAGGGATAAGCACAGATACGCAGTATTTT.

This chain connects TRBV30 to TRBJ2-3; 9 nucleotides line up with TRBD2. Germline-derived CDR1 and CDR2 are GTSNPN and SVGIG (reference sequence). The CDR3 contains 15 residues. With 2 bases clipped from V and 5 bases from J, the junction kept 8 bases outside the gene matches. CDR3 DNA sequence: TGTGCCTGGAGTACGGCGGGAGGGCCGAGAGATACGCAGTATTTT. Translation gives CAWSTAGGPRDTQYF.

This rearrangement joins TRBV29-1 to TRBJ2-7; no reliable D call. Germline assignment: CDR1 SQVTM and CDR2 ANQGSEA. The CDR3 is 14 amino acids. Deletions cut 1 base from V and 0 bases from J, with 10 bases between. CDR3 bases: TGCAGCGTTGAAGGACAAGTGAGCTCCTACGAGCAGTACTTC. It is translated as CSVEGQVSSYEQYF.

The chain carries TRBV9 and TRBJ2-3, with D unclear. The CDR3 is 13 residues long. Per germline, CDR1 SGDLS and CDR2 YYNGEE. Trimming shortened V by 2 bases and J by 2 bases, and 6 bases separated the two germline ends. CDR3 sequence (DNA): TGTGCCAGCAGCGTTGACTTCACAGATACGCAGTATTTT. Translated, it gives CASSVDFTDTQYF.

This chain connects TRBV27 to TRBJ2-7, with 9 bases aligning to TRBD1. This CDR3 region has 15 residues. CDR1 and CDR2 (germline): MNHEY, SMNVEV (reference sequence). The V gene end was trimmed by 2 bases and the J gene end by 4 bases; junction bases not matched to a gene: 6. CDR3 nucleotide sequence: TGTGCCAGCAGTTTAGACGACAGGGGGGGGTACGAGCAGTACTTC. As protein: CASSLDDRGGYEQYF.

The chain employs TRBV29-1 and TRBJ1-2; 9 bases line up with TRBD1. With V trimmed by 8 bases and J by 0 bases, 7 bases remained unmatched. The CDR3 length is 14 residues. The V gene's germline CDR1 is SQVTM and CDR2 ANQGSEA. The CDR3 reads CSTSGTGSNYGYTF. The DNA for the CDR3 is TGCAGCACCTCCGGGACAGGGTCTAACTATGGCTACACCTTC.

This rearrangement joins TRBV19 to TRBJ2-2; the match to TRBD1 covers 9 bases. Germline V lookup: CDR1 LNHDA, CDR2 SQIVND (reference sequence). Germline trimming cut 3 bases from V and 6 bases from J; bases unmatched to any gene: 11. This CDR3 comprises 17 residues. The CDR3 region has the DNA TGTGCCAGTAGTATGGGCCCAGGGACAGGGAAGGCCGGGGAGCTGTTTTTT. It encodes CASSMGPGTGKAGELFF. Using reference TRBV19 and TRBJ2-2 for the parts outside the CDR3, the full variable domain is DGGITQSPKYLFRKEGQNVTLSCEQNLNHDAMYWYRQDPGQGLRLIYYSQIVNDFQKGDIAEGYSVSREKKESFPLTVTSAQKNPTAFYLCASSMGPGTGKAGELFFGEGSRLTVL.

The rearrangement links TRBV27 to TRBJ2-1, with 8 positions matching TRBD2. The CDR3 sequence is 13 residues long. Germline V gene sequence: CDR1 MNHEY, CDR2 SMNVEV (reference sequence). CDR3 loop: CQSLGRELNEQFF. DNA for the CDR3: TGTCAAAGCCTCGGGAGGGAATTGAATGAGCAGTTCTTC.

The chain links TRBV7-6 to TRBJ2-7, with D perhaps TRBD1 (6 bases). V was shortened by 6 bases and J by 7 bases, with 13 bases between the two germline ends. This CDR3 contains 12 residues. CDR1 is SGHVS, CDR2 FNYEAQ, per germline. CDR3 DNA sequence: TGTGCCAGCAGTTACAGGGAAGGGGAGCAGTACTTC. This codes for CASSYREGEQYF. Variable domain in full (rest from reference TRBV7-6 and TRBJ2-7): GAGVSQSPRYKVTKRGQDVALRCDPISGHVSLYWYRQALGQGPEFLTYFNYEAQQDKSGLPNDRFSAERPEGSISTLTIQRTEQRDSAMYRCASSYREGEQYFGPGTRLTVT.

The V gene is TRBV5-6, the J gene TRBJ2-1; possibly TRBD1 for D (5 bases). This CDR3 has 14 residues. Germline lookup yields CDR1 SGHDT and CDR2 YYEEEE. V lost 0 bases and J lost 4, with 8 bases in between. The CDR3, as DNA: TGTGCCAGCAGCTTGGATGGGGCTTACAATGAGCAGTTCTTC. Its protein product is CASSLDGAYNEQFF.

This clone was counted once. This chain links TRBV7-9 with TRBJ2-1, with D unresolved. CDR3 size: 9 residues. Germline V gives CDR1 SEHNR, CDR2 FQNEAQ (reference sequence). V was trimmed by 5 bases and J by 13 bases, leaving 6 bases between them. The DNA for the CDR3 is TGTGCCAGCAGCCCTCCCCAGTTCTTC. It translates to CASSPPQFF.

This clone was found once. The chain recombines TRBV28 with TRBJ1-1, with no clear D. The ends were cut back, 7 bases at V and 0 bases at J, with 9 bases in the middle. The germline CDR1 and CDR2 sequences are MDHEN and SYDVKM. The CDR3 sequence is 13 residues long. The CDR3 loop reads CASTPRMNTEAFF. In DNA, the CDR3 is TGTGCCAGCACGCCGAGGATGAACACTGAAGCTTTCTTT.

The chain links TRBV7-9 to TRBJ2-1; tentative D call: TRBD2 (5 bases). The CDR3 length is 13 residues. V lost 5 bases to trimming and J lost 8 bases, with 13 bases between them. In germline, CDR1 is SEHNR, CDR2 FQNEAQ (reference sequence). The CDR3 DNA sequence: TGTGCCAGCAGCCCAACTAGTACCTATGAGCAGTTCTTC. Protein sequence: CASSPTSTYEQFF.

The chain couples TRBV29-1 to TRBJ1-1; D perhaps matches TRBD1 (5 bases). V lost 1 base to trimming and J lost 5 bases, with 14 bases between them. CDR1 is SQVTM, CDR2 ANQGSEA, per germline. CDR3 length: 14 amino acids. This CDR3 is CSVEVAGFTTEAFF. The CDR3 DNA reads as TGCAGCGTTGAAGTGGCAGGGTTTACGACTGAAGCTTTCTTT.

V gene TRBV2 combines with J gene TRBJ2-1; D may correspond to TRBD1 or TRBD2 (5 bases each). Per germline, CDR1 SNHLY and CDR2 FYNNEI. The CDR3 extends over 17 amino acids. Trimming pared 8 bases from V and 0 bases from J, leaving 20 bases between. CDR3 in DNA: TGTGCCAGCGTGAGGGGTAGCGCTGACCCCTCCTACAATGAGCAGTTCTTC. It codes for CASVRGSADPSYNEQFF.

Remarks on this clone: The sample contains more than one DNA sequence encoding this CDR3. J is TRBJ1-5 and V is TRBV5-6, with D perhaps TRBD1 (6 bases). V was trimmed by 2 bases and J by 1 base, leaving 10 bases between them. CDR3 length equals 15 residues. The germline V gene has CDR1 SGHDT and CDR2 YYEEEE. The CDR3 nucleotides read TGTGCCAGCAGCTTACAGGGTGCAAGCAATCAGCCCCAGCATTTT. Translating gives CASSLQGASNQPQHF.

In regard to this clone: The same CDR3 also results from other DNA sequences found in this sample. V and J are TRBV9 and TRBJ2-7; TRBD1 matches at 8 bases. The CDR3 consists of 14 residues. Germline V CDR1 and CDR2: SGDLS, YYNGEE. The ends lost 0 bases at V and 4 bases at J; junction bases unmatched: 3. CDR3 in DNA: TGTGCCAGCAGCGTAGGGGACAGGAATTACGAGCAGTACTTC. Amino acid sequence: CASSVGDRNYEQYF.

The gene calls are TRBV15 and TRBJ2-5; D unresolved. Germline V gene sequence: CDR1 LNHNV, CDR2 YYDKDF (reference sequence). The CDR3 is 14 residues long. V lost 0 bases to trimming and J lost 5 bases, with 10 bases between them. The CDR3 DNA reads as TGTGCCACCAGCAGAGATCCTACCGCGGAGACCCAGTACTTC. Translation gives CATSRDPTAETQYF.

The CDR3 coding sequence is TGTGCCAGTAGTCTGGGACAGGGGAATCAGCCCCAGCATTTT. It translates to CASSLGQGNQPQHF. The rearrangement links TRBV19 to TRBJ1-5, with 10 bases lining up with TRBD1. CDR1 is LNHDA and CDR2 is SQIVND in the germline V gene (reference sequence). V lost 5 bases, J lost 4 bases, and 2 bases stayed unmatched. The CDR3 is 14 residues long.